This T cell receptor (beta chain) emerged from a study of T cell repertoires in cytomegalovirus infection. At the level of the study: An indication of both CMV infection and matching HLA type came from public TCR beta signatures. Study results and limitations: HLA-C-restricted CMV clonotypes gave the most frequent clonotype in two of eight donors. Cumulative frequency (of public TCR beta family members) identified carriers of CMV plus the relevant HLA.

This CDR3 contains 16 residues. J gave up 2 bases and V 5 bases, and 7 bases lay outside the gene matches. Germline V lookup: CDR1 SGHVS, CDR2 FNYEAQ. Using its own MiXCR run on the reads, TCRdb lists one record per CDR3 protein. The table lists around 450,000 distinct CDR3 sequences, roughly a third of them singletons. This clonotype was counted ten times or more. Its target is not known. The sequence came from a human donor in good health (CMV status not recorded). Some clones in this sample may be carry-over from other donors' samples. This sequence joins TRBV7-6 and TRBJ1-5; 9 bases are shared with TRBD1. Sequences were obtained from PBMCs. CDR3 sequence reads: CASSATGGFRNQPQHF. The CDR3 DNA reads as TGTGCCAGCAGCGCCACAGGGGGCTTTCGCAATCAGCCCCAGCATTTT. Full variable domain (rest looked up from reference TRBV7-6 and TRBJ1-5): GAGVSQSPRYKVTKRGQDVALRCDPISGHVSLYWYRQALGQGPEFLTYFNYEAQQDKSGLPNDRFSAERPEGSISTLTIQRTEQRDSAMYRCASSATGGFRNQPQHFGDGTRLSIL.